The source of this T cell receptor (beta chain) is a study of Graves' ophthalmopathy and Graves' hyperthyroidism. V lost 4 bases to trimming and J lost 9 bases; unmatched junction nucleotides: 5. CDR3 length: 13 residues. The germline V gene has CDR1 KGHDR and CDR2 SFDVKD. RNA transcripts were the source from which TCR beta CDR3 regions were amplified. After a first-round RT-PCR with HTBI primers, a second-round multiplex PCR was run. TCRdb processed the multiplex PCR reads anew with MiXCR; each CDR3 protein has one entry. This table has about 500,000 distinct CDR3 sequences, less than 45% appearing once.

The chain carries TRBV24-1 and TRBJ2-1, with 7 nucleotides matching TRBD1. The source material was peripheral blood or thyroid tissue (not recorded which). The TCR was taken from an adult man with Graves' hyperthyroidism. The CDR3 is CATSDLNRGEQFF. The CDR3 DNA reads as TGTGCCACCAGTGACTTAAACAGGGGTGAGCAGTTCTTC.